This is a list of T cell receptor beta chains from one sample in a study of shared clonotypes between healthy human individuals. Method: immunoSEQ multiplex PCR; TCRdb's copy keeps in-frame clones and lacks some. The sample lists 2 million or so clones, approximately 95% occurring once. The specimen sequenced was naive CD4+ T cells sorted from blood. Receptors originate from a man aged 18 to 35 in good health. Both conserved end residues are part of each CDR3. A D gene is named only where the DNA matches it firmly. Not every row has a clone size; where given, it reads once, few, many or a size class.

d_call	v_call	clone_size	j_call	cdr3_nt	cdr3_aa
NA	TRBV7-2	NA	TRBJ1-2	TGTGCCAGCATCAAACCGGGGACTAACTATGGCTACACCTTC	CASIKPGTNYGYTF
NA	TRBV19	NA	TRBJ1-2	TGTGCCAGTAGTATATCGGTGACAAACTATGGCTACACCTTC	CASSISVTNYGYTF
TRBD2	TRBV19	NA	TRBJ2-7	TGTGCCAGTAGTGCGACTAGCGGGTATTACGAGCAGTACTTC	CASSATSGYYEQYF
TRBD1	TRBV5-6	NA	TRBJ2-7	TGTGCCAGCACAGAAACCGGGACAGGGCCCTACGAGCAGTACTTC	CASTETGTGPYEQYF
NA	TRBV27	NA	TRBJ2-5	TGTGCCAGCAGTTTATTTCTGGGTTGGGGGGAGACCCAGTACTTC	CASSLFLGWGETQYF
NA	TRBV5-1	NA	TRBJ1-1	TGCGCCAGCAGCTCCGAGGGGGTAACTGAAGCTTTCTTT	CASSSEGVTEAFF
NA	TRBV11-2	once	TRBJ2-7	TGTGCCAGCAGCTCGGGAGGACAGGGCCGTGCCCCCTACGAGCAGTACTTC	CASSSGGQGRAPYEQYF
NA	TRBV6-5	NA	TRBJ1-3	TGTGCCAGCAGTCAACAGTACTCTGGAAACACCATATATTTT	CASSQQYSGNTIYF
NA	TRBV14	NA	TRBJ1-2	TGTGCCAGCAGCCCCCTGAGTGGGGGGTACTATGGCTACACCTTC	CASSPLSGGYYGYTF
NA	TRBV11-3	NA	TRBJ1-1	TGTGCCAGCAGGGGACCGAACACTGAAGCTTTCTTT	CASRGPNTEAFF
NA	TRBV12-2	NA	TRBJ2-5	TGTGCAAGTCGCCCACTTAGGATAGGGAAAGAGACCCAGTACTTC	CASRPLRIGKETQYF
NA	TRBV28	NA	TRBJ2-1	TGTGCCAGCAGTTCTGCCGGGACGGTCTCCTACAATGAGCAGTTCTTC	CASSSAGTVSYNEQFF
NA	TRBV7-8	NA	TRBJ2-1	TGTGCCAGCAGCCCCAAGGGCGAGCAGTTCTTC	CASSPKGEQFF
NA	TRBV30	NA	TRBJ1-1	TGTGCCTGGATGAGGGTGTCCGTTCCGGCTTTCTTT	CAWMRVSVPAFF
NA	TRBV27	NA	TRBJ2-5	TGTGCCAGCAGTTTGATCAACAGGATAGGAGAGACCCAGTACTTC	CASSLINRIGETQYF
TRBD2	TRBV7-2	NA	TRBJ2-5	TGTGCCAGCAGCCCCAGGAGAAGCGGGAGATGGGTCCAAGAGACCCAGTACTTC	CASSPRRSGRWVQETQYF
NA	TRBV4-1	NA	TRBJ2-1	TGCGCCAGCAGCCAAGGGGTAGGGGGGTACAATGAGCAGTTCTTC	CASSQGVGGYNEQFF
TRBD1	TRBV5-1	NA	TRBJ2-2	TGCGCCAGCAGCTTCAGGACAGGGGACACCGGGGAGCTGTTTTTT	CASSFRTGDTGELFF
TRBD1	TRBV7-9	NA	TRBJ1-2	TGTGCCAGCAGCTTCGACAGGGGGCCCTTGGGCTACACCTTC	CASSFDRGPLGYTF
TRBD1	TRBV28	NA	TRBJ2-2	TGTGCCTCAAACAGGGGCTACACCGGGGAGCTGTTTTTT	CASNRGYTGELFF
NA	TRBV28	once	TRBJ1-5	TGTGCCAGCAGTTTGATAGGGGACAATCAGCCCCAGCATTTT	CASSLIGDNQPQHF
NA	TRBV19	NA	TRBJ1-4	TGTGCCAGTAGGGGCAGGGATCAGGAAAAACTGTTTTTT	CASRGRDQEKLFF
NA	TRBV29-1	NA	TRBJ2-7	TGCAGCGTGCAGGGGATCTCCTACGAGCAGTACTTC	CSVQGISYEQYF
NA	TRBV7-9	NA	TRBJ1-1	TGTGCCAGCAGCTCTAAAGCTCCCGAGACAGAAGCTTTCTTT	CASSSKAPETEAFF
TRBD2	TRBV4-3	NA	TRBJ2-3	TGCGCCAGCAGCCAAGGGGCGGGAGATACAGATACGCAGTATTTT	CASSQGAGDTDTQYF
NA	TRBV6-5	NA	TRBJ2-7	TGTGCCAGCAGTTACGGTCTGGACACCTACTCCTACGAGCAGTACTTC	CASSYGLDTYSYEQYF
NA	TRBV29-1	NA	TRBJ2-1	TGCAGCGTGCACGACGGAGGTGAGCAGTTCTTC	CSVHDGGEQFF
TRBD2	TRBV9	NA	TRBJ2-4	TGTGCCAGCAGCCACACGGGACTAACGGACATTCAGTACTTC	CASSHTGLTDIQYF
NA	TRBV4-3	NA	TRBJ2-1	TGCGCCAGCAGCCTCTGGAGATTCTTTGATGAGCAGTTCTTC	CASSLWRFFDEQFF
NA	TRBV18	NA	TRBJ1-4	TGTGCCAGCTCACCAGGGGCAGGGACCCTTGCAACTAATGAAAAACTGTTTTTT	CASSPGAGTLATNEKLFF
TRBD1	TRBV10-3	once	TRBJ1-6	TGTGCCATCAGCGGACAGGGGGTCCTCCTCCACTTT	CAISGQGVLLHF
NA	TRBV7-8	NA	TRBJ1-1	TGTGCCAGCAGCTTAGTCCCGAACACTGAAGCTTTCTTT	CASSLVPNTEAFF
TRBD2	TRBV10-3	NA	TRBJ2-5	TGTGCCAGCAGACCGGGACTAGGGGGCCAAGAGACCCAGTACTTC	CASRPGLGGQETQYF
NA	TRBV18	NA	TRBJ1-5	TGTGCCAGCTCACCCGGGGGGGTCAGGAATCAGCCCCAGCATTTT	CASSPGGVRNQPQHF
NA	TRBV5-8	NA	TRBJ2-3	TGTGCCAGCAGCTATTCAGATACGCAGTATTTT	CASSYSDTQYF
NA	TRBV4-1	NA	TRBJ2-5	TGCGCCAGCAGCCTCCTAATCCGGGAGACCCAGTACTTC	CASSLLIRETQYF
NA	TRBV9	NA	TRBJ1-2	TGTGCCAGCAGCCCCACTGACAGGAATGTCATGCATGGCTACACCTTC	CASSPTDRNVMHGYTF
NA	TRBV5-1	NA	TRBJ2-3	TGCGCCAGCGAACGGGCGGGACGGGTACTAAACACAGATACGCAGTATTTT	CASERAGRVLNTDTQYF
NA	TRBV25-1	NA	TRBJ1-5	TGTGCCAGCCGGGGGGGTGCCCATCAGCCCCAGCATTTT	CASRGGAHQPQHF
NA	TRBV5-1	NA	TRBJ1-6	TGCGCCAGCAGCTTGGCCGGACTCGGACTTTCCTATAATTCACCCCTCCACTTT	CASSLAGLGLSYNSPLHF
NA	TRBV10-3	NA	TRBJ2-3	TGTGCCATCAGTGAGACTTCCCTGTCTATTGATACGCAGTATTTT	CAISETSLSIDTQYF
TRBD2	TRBV5-4	NA	TRBJ2-3	TGTGCCAGCACCCCCGGGGGGGACACAGATACGCAGTATTTT	CASTPGGDTDTQYF
TRBD1	TRBV18	NA	TRBJ1-2	TGTGCCAGCTCACCCGGGACAGGGAGTACGAACTATGGCTACACCTTC	CASSPGTGSTNYGYTF